Reported below is one T cell receptor beta chain. Its antigen remains unidentified. CDR1 and CDR2 from the germline V gene are MNHEY and SVGAGI. V lost 7 bases and J 5 bases, leaving 21 bases between the germline ends. The length of the CDR3 is 15 residues. Both 60 Vbeta primers and 13 Jbeta primers went into the PCR. Using immunoSEQ multiplex PCR, the repertoire was profiled, and TCRdb retains in-frame clones only, with some absent. Counted here are 250,000 to 350,000 clones, approximately 90% occurring once; the ten biggest clones make up around 3.7%. These data are taken from a study of cytomegalovirus exposure and HLA in healthy donors. Overall study findings and caveats: The authors later found most CMV-associated TCR beta chains appeared HLA-restricted. The study designated 150 or so TCR beta chains cytomegalovirus-associated.

Material: PBMCs. The sequence was collected from a man in his forties in good health and CMV-seropositive. V gene TRBV6-5 combines with J gene TRBJ2-7; TRBD2 is a possible D gene (6 bases). CDR3 bases: TGTGCCAGCACCAACGGGGGAGGCAGATTCGACGAGCAGTACTTC. Translated: CASTNGGGRFDEQYF.